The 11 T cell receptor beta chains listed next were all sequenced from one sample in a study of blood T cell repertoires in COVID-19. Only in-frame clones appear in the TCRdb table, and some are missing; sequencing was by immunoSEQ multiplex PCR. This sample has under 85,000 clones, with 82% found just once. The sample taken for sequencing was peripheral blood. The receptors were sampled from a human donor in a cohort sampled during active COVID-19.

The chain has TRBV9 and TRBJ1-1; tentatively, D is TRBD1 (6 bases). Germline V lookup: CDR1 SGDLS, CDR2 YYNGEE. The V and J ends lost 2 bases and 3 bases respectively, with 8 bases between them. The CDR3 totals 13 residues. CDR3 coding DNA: TGTGCCAGCAGCGTTGGGGGCTACACTGAAGCTTTCTTT. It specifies CASSVGGYTEAFF. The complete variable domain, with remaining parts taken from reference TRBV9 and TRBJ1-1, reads DSGVTQTPKHLITATGQRVTLRCSPRSGDLSVYWYQQSLDQGLQFLIQYYNGEERAKGNILERFSAQQFPDLHSELNLSSLELGDSALYFCASSVGGYTEAFFGQGTRLTVV.

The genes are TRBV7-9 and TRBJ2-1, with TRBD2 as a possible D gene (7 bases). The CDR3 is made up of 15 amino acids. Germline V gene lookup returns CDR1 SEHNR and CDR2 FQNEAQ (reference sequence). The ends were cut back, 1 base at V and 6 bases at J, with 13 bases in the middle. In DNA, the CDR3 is TGTGCCAGCAGCTTAGTTCCGGGGGGCGGCAATGAGCAGTTCTTC. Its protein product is CASSLVPGGGNEQFF.

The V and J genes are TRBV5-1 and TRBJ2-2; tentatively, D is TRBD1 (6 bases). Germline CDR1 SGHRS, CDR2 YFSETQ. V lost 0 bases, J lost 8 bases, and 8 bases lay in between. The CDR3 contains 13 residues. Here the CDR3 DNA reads TGCGCCAGCAGCTTGGACAGGGTTGGGGAGCTGTTTTTT. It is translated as CASSLDRVGELFF.

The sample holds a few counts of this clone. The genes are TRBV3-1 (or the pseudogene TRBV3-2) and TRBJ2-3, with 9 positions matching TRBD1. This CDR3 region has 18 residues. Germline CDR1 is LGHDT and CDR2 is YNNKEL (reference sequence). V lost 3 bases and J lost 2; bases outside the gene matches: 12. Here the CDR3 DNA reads TGTGCCAGCAGCCACGCTGGGCGGGGACAGGGATACACAGATACGCAGTATTTT. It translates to CASSHAGRGQGYTDTQYF.

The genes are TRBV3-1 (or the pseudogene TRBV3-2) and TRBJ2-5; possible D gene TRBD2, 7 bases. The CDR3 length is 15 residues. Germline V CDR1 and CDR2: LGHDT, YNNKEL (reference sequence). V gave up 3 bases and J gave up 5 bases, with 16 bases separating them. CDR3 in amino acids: CASSQRGGTGETQYF. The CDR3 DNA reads TGTGCCAGCAGCCAGAGGGGGGGGACTGGGGAGACCCAGTACTTC.

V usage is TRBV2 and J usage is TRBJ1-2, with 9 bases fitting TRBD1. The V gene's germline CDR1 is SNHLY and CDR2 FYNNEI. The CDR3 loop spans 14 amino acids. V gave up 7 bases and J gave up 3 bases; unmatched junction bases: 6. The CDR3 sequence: CASTAGQGHYGYTF. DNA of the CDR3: TGTGCCAGCACAGCGGGACAGGGCCACTATGGCTACACCTTC.

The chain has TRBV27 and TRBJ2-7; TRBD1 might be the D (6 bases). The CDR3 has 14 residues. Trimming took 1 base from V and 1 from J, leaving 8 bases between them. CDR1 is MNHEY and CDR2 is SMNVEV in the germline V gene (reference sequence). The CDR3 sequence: CASSLLGASYEQYF. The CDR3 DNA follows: TGTGCCAGCAGTTTATTGGGGGCTTCCTACGAGCAGTACTTC.

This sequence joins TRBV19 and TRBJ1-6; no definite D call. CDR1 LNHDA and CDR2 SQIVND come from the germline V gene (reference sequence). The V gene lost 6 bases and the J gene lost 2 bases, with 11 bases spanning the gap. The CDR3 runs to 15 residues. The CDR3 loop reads CASRTDGAYNSPLHF. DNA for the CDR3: TGTGCCAGTAGGACCGACGGGGCCTATAATTCACCCCTCCACTTT.

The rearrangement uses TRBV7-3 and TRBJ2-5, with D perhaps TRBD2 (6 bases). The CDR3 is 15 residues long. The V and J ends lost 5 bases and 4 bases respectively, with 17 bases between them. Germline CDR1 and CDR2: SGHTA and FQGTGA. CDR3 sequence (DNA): TGTGCCAGCAGCCAGGGACTGTCACTCGGAGAGACCCAGTACTTC. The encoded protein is CASSQGLSLGETQYF.

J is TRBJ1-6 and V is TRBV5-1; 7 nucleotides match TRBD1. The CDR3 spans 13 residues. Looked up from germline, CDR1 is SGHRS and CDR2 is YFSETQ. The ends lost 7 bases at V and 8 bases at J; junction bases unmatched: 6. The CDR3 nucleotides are TGCGCCAGCTCGCGGACAGGTGATTCACCCCTCCACTTT. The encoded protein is CASSRTGDSPLHF.

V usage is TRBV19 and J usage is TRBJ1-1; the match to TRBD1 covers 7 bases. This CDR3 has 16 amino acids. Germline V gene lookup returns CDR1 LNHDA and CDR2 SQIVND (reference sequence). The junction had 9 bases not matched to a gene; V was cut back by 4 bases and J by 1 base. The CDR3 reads CASSSLNRGRNTEAFF. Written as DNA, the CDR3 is TGTGCCAGTAGTAGCCTAAACAGGGGCAGGAACACTGAAGCTTTCTTT.